A single sample is the source of the 9 T cell receptor beta chains below, sequenced in a study of blood T cell repertoires in COVID-19. Data came from immunoSEQ multiplex PCR; TCRdb stores just in-frame clones and leaves some out. The profile shows hundreds of thousands of clones, almost 85% of them singletons. The specimen was peripheral blood. The receptors originated from a man aged 50-60 years with active or convalescent COVID-19.

The chain is built from TRBV6-5 and TRBJ1-1; maybe TRBD1 (6 bases). CDR3 length equals 14 residues. Trimming shortened V by 6 bases and J by 4 bases, and 15 bases separated the two germline ends. The V gene's germline CDR1 is MNHEY and CDR2 SVGAGI. For the CDR3, the DNA is TGTGCCAGCAGCGGAACAGGGATGTTCACTGAAGCTTTCTTT. It codes for CASSGTGMFTEAFF.

Regarding this clone: This sample includes further DNA sequences coding for the same CDR3. The chain joins TRBV19 to TRBJ2-3; 8 positions match TRBD2. This CDR3 spans 15 amino acids. Germline V gives CDR1 LNHDA, CDR2 SQIVND (reference sequence). V dropped 2 bases and J dropped 4; count of bases not matched to a gene: 5. As DNA, the CDR3 is TGTGCCAGTAGTATATCCGGAGCGGGAGCAGATACGCAGTATTTT. Amino acid sequence: CASSISGAGADTQYF.

This chain links TRBV12-3 or TRBV12-4 with TRBJ1-5; maybe TRBD1 (5 bases). V lost 2 bases to trimming and J lost 9 bases, with 11 bases between them. The CDR3 covers 13 residues. The CDR3 DNA reads TGTGCCAGCAGTTTAAAGGGGCGGGGGCCCCAGCATTTT. Residues: CASSLKGRGPQHF.

The chain links TRBV7-9 to TRBJ2-1, with no clear D. Deletions cut 1 base from V and 8 bases from J, with 15 bases between. Germline V gives CDR1 SEHNR, CDR2 FQNEAQ (reference sequence). The CDR3 totals 15 residues. The CDR3 reads CASSLVDGRGDEQFF. DNA for the CDR3: TGTGCCAGCAGCTTAGTCGACGGAAGAGGCGATGAGCAGTTCTTC.

The chain employs TRBV12-5 and TRBJ2-7; D is possibly TRBD2 (6 bases). This CDR3 region has 13 residues. V gave up 6 bases and J gave up 3 bases, with 12 bases separating them. Per the germline V gene, CDR1 is LGHNT and CDR2 is FRNRAP. CDR3 sequence reads: CASGLGTGYEQYF. The CDR3 DNA is TGTGCTAGTGGCCTGGGGACTGGCTACGAGCAGTACTTC. The full variable domain, with the rest looked up from reference TRBV12-5 and TRBJ2-7, is DARVTQTPRHKVTEMGQEVTMRCQPILGHNTVFWYRQTMMQGLELLAYFRNRAPLDDSGMPKDRFSAEMPDATLATLKIQPSEPRDSAVYFCASGLGTGYEQYFGPGTRLTVT.

The rearrangement uses TRBV12-3 or TRBV12-4 and TRBJ2-3; D unclear. CDR3 length: 13 residues. Trimming took off 3 bases at V and 2 bases at J, with 6 bases between the two ends. The CDR3 sequence: CASSFTTTDTQYF. CDR3 nucleotides: TGTGCCAGCAGTTTCACTACCACAGATACGCAGTATTTT.

This clone has a single count. The genes are TRBV7-8 and TRBJ1-2, with D perhaps TRBD1 (5 bases). This CDR3 contains 11 residues. The germline CDR1 and CDR2 sequences are SGHVS and FQNEAQ. V lost 4 bases, J lost 13 bases, and 13 bases lay in between. DNA of the CDR3: TGTGCCAGCAGCTCAAAGGGGCTTGCCACCTTC. Protein sequence: CASSSKGLATF.

The CDR3 coding sequence is TGTGCCAGTAGTATGGTGGGGGACGGGGGACTTGAAGCTTTCTTT. This encodes CASSMVGDGGLEAFF. V gene TRBV19 combines with J gene TRBJ1-1; D possibly corresponds to TRBD1 (5 bases). The CDR3 runs 15 residues. V was clipped by 3 bases and J by 7 bases, with 18 bases between them. The germline V gene encodes CDR1 LNHDA and CDR2 SQIVND (reference sequence).

The chain uses TRBV3-1 (or the pseudogene TRBV3-2) and TRBJ2-5, with a tentative D call TRBD1 (5 bases). V gave up 5 bases and J gave up 5 bases, with 21 bases separating them. Germline V gives CDR1 LGHDT, CDR2 YNNKEL (reference sequence). This CDR3 is built from 16 residues. DNA for the CDR3: TGTGCCAGCAGCTCCGTGCGCAGGGCCGCTGGGGAGACCCAGTACTTC. Its protein is CASSSVRRAAGETQYF.